The rows below give T cell receptor beta chains drawn from one sample of a study of blood T cell repertoires in COVID-19. Generated by immunoSEQ multiplex PCR, the TCRdb table keeps only in-frame clones and is missing some. The data show some 350,000 clones, around 83% seen once. The specimen was peripheral blood. The receptors come from a man aged 25-45 years with active or convalescent COVID-19. Each CDR3 is given with its conserved first and last residue. The order of the fields is CDR3 DNA, CDR3 protein, V gene, CDR3 length, J gene, clone size, D gene. The D gene is left open where the match is weak. Clone size appears in some rows only: once, few, many, or a class for an expanded clone.

CDR3nt: TGTGCCAGCTCACCACCCCGGGACAGGACGGTTAATTCACCCCTCCACTTT
CDR3aa: CASSPPRDRTVNSPLHF
v_gene: TRBV18
len: 17
j_gene: TRBJ1-6
abundance: once
d_gene: TRBD1

CDR3nt: TGTGCCAGCAGTTTCGAAGAACCGGGACAGAATCAGCCCCAGCATTTT
CDR3aa: CASSFEEPGQNQPQHF
v_gene: TRBV6-5
len: 16
j_gene: TRBJ1-5
abundance: .
d_gene: TRBD1

CDR3nt: TGTGCCAGCAGCGCCCGCGGACTAGCGGGGGAAAGGGAGCAGTACTTC
CDR3aa: CASSARGLAGEREQYF
v_gene: TRBV7-2
len: 16
j_gene: TRBJ2-7
abundance: .
d_gene: TRBD2

CDR3nt: TGCGCCAGCACCAAACAGGGTAAAGAGACCCAGTACTTC
CDR3aa: CASTKQGKETQYF
v_gene: TRBV5-1
len: 13
j_gene: TRBJ2-5
abundance: .
d_gene: .

CDR3nt: TGTGCCAGTAGTACCCTTGGGCCAGTCTATGGCTACACCTTC
CDR3aa: CASSTLGPVYGYTF
v_gene: TRBV19
len: 14
j_gene: TRBJ1-2
abundance: .
d_gene: .

CDR3nt: TGTGCCAGCAGTCCTCCAGGGCCCTACGAGCAGTACTTC
CDR3aa: CASSPPGPYEQYF
v_gene: TRBV5-6
len: 13
j_gene: TRBJ2-7
abundance: .
d_gene: .

CDR3nt: TGTGCCAGCAGCTATAGCGGGAGGGGGGATACGCAGTATTTT
CDR3aa: CASSYSGRGDTQYF
v_gene: TRBV9
len: 14
j_gene: TRBJ2-3
abundance: .
d_gene: TRBD2

CDR3nt: TGTGCCAGCAGCTCGGGTCGGGAGGTCTCCTACGAGCAGTACTTC
CDR3aa: CASSSGREVSYEQYF
v_gene: TRBV7-6
len: 15
j_gene: TRBJ2-7
abundance: .
d_gene: TRBD2

CDR3nt: TGTGCCAGCAGTTACCTTCGGAGTGAAGCTTTCTTT
CDR3aa: CASSYLRSEAFF
v_gene: TRBV6-2/TRBV6-3
len: 12
j_gene: TRBJ1-1
abundance: .
d_gene: .

CDR3nt: TGTGCCAGCAGTGAACAGGGATCCACCATATATTTT
CDR3aa: CASSEQGSTIYF
v_gene: TRBV28
len: 12
j_gene: TRBJ1-3
abundance: .
d_gene: .

CDR3nt: TGCGCCAGCAGCCAAGATCCCGGGGGCATTCAGTACTTC
CDR3aa: CASSQDPGGIQYF
v_gene: TRBV4-3
len: 13
j_gene: TRBJ2-4
abundance: .
d_gene: .

CDR3nt: TGTGCCAGCAGCCTAGGGACAGGGGGGCCCGACCGCCCTGAAGCTTTCTTT
CDR3aa: CASSLGTGGPDRPEAFF
v_gene: TRBV28
len: 17
j_gene: TRBJ1-1
abundance: few
d_gene: TRBD1

CDR3nt: TGTGCCAGCAGCTTAGGTGGGGGGGAGAATGAAAAACTGTTTTTT
CDR3aa: CASSLGGGENEKLFF
v_gene: TRBV5-5
len: 15
j_gene: TRBJ1-4
abundance: .
d_gene: .

CDR3nt: TGTGCCAGCAGCATTCGGGCAGACTATAGCAATCAGCCCCAGCATTTT
CDR3aa: CASSIRADYSNQPQHF
v_gene: TRBV3-1/TRBV3-2
len: 16
j_gene: TRBJ1-5
abundance: .
d_gene: .

CDR3nt: TGTGCCAGCAGTAAAACCCTGGGGGGAGGCACAGATACGCAGTATTTT
CDR3aa: CASSKTLGGGTDTQYF
v_gene: TRBV25-1
len: 16
j_gene: TRBJ2-3
abundance: .
d_gene: .

CDR3nt: TGTGCCAGCAGCTTAGAGGGGAGGGCCGGAACGCAGTATTTT
CDR3aa: CASSLEGRAGTQYF
v_gene: TRBV7-3
len: 14
j_gene: TRBJ2-3
abundance: .
d_gene: TRBD2

CDR3nt: TGTGCCAGCAGCGGGACAGGAGAGCAGTTCTTC
CDR3aa: CASSGTGEQFF
v_gene: TRBV9
len: 11
j_gene: TRBJ2-1
abundance: .
d_gene: TRBD1

CDR3nt: TGTGCCAGCAGCCAAGACGGGGGGGCTTACGAGCAGTACTTC
CDR3aa: CASSQDGGAYEQYF
v_gene: TRBV14
len: 14
j_gene: TRBJ2-7
abundance: few
d_gene: TRBD2

CDR3nt: TGTGCCAGCAGCCAGAGGAGGGTTGGGTACGAGCAGTACTTC
CDR3aa: CASSQRRVGYEQYF
v_gene: TRBV3-1/TRBV3-2
len: 14
j_gene: TRBJ2-7
abundance: .
d_gene: .

CDR3nt: TGTGCCACCCGCGGGGGCCTCTGGGGCTTGGGCTACACCTTC
CDR3aa: CATRGGLWGLGYTF
v_gene: TRBV24-1
len: 14
j_gene: TRBJ1-2
abundance: .
d_gene: .

CDR3nt: TGTGCCAGTAGTCACAAACTAGCGGGGGGATACGACGAGCAGTACTTC
CDR3aa: CASSHKLAGGYDEQYF
v_gene: TRBV19
len: 16
j_gene: TRBJ2-7
abundance: .
d_gene: TRBD2

CDR3nt: TGTGCCTGGAGTGCCCCGGGACAGGGGGTACGGTATGGCTACACCTTC
CDR3aa: CAWSAPGQGVRYGYTF
v_gene: TRBV30
len: 16
j_gene: TRBJ1-2
abundance: .
d_gene: TRBD1

CDR3nt: TGTGCCAGTAGTATCACCTACGAGCAGTACTTC
CDR3aa: CASSITYEQYF
v_gene: TRBV19
len: 11
j_gene: TRBJ2-7
abundance: .
d_gene: .

CDR3nt: TGTGCCAGCAGCCTCCTTGGACAGGTCGAGAGTGAGCAGTTCTTC
CDR3aa: CASSLLGQVESEQFF
v_gene: TRBV7-3
len: 15
j_gene: TRBJ2-1
abundance: once
d_gene: TRBD1